This is a list of T cell receptor beta chains from one sample in a study of T cells after posttransplantation cyclophosphamide. Generated by immunoSEQ multiplex PCR, the TCRdb table keeps only in-frame clones and is missing some. Of about 7,000 clones listed, under 95% are singletons. The starting material was PBMCs, obtained 1404 days after allogeneic stem cell transplant with posttransplant cyclophosphamide. The receptors were gathered from a female patient in her fifties who received an allogeneic stem cell transplant from a related donor, was CMV-positive, and had no GVHD. These T cells may partly come from the graft donor. Each CDR3 is given with its conserved first and last residue. D genes are given only for firm matches. For some rows the clone size is stated as once, few or many, or as a class when expanded; others skip it.

J gene	D gene	V gene	clone size	CDR3 protein	CDR3 DNA
TRBJ1-2	.	TRBV28	.	CASSPSQARQGYFYGYTF	TGTGCCAGCAGTCCCTCCCAGGCCCGCCAGGGGTATTTCTATGGCTACACCTTC
TRBJ2-1	.	TRBV7-2	.	CASSLSSGAYNEQFF	TGTGCCAGCAGCTTGAGTAGCGGCGCCTACAATGAGCAGTTCTTC
TRBJ2-5	.	TRBV15	.	CATSDRETQYF	TGTGCCACCAGCGACAGGGAGACCCAGTACTTC
TRBJ2-7	TRBD2	TRBV6-5	.	CASSLGLAGSYEQYF	TGTGCCAGCAGTTTGGGACTAGCGGGCTCCTACGAGCAGTACTTC
TRBJ2-1	TRBD2	TRBV11-3	.	CASSLGRAYNEQFF	TGTGCCAGCAGCTTGGGGAGGGCCTACAATGAGCAGTTCTTC
TRBJ2-1	TRBD2	TRBV7-8	few	CASSLVLAGGSNVYNEQFF	TGTGCCAGCAGCTTAGTACTAGCGGGAGGCTCGAACGTTTACAATGAGCAGTTCTTC
TRBJ1-1	.	TRBV9	.	CASGGGSDVGTFF	TGTGCCAGCGGGGGGGGGAGCGACGTGGGGACTTTCTTT
TRBJ1-4	TRBD1	TRBV14	.	CASSDPTGDEKLFF	TGTGCCAGCAGCGATCCGACAGGGGACGAAAAACTGTTTTTT
TRBJ1-2	TRBD1	TRBV18	once	CASSPGTGAYGYTF	TGTGCCAGCTCACCCGGGACAGGGGCTTATGGCTACACCTTC
TRBJ1-6	.	TRBV7-9	.	CASSPSGSYNSPLHF	TGTGCCAGCAGCCCCTCGGGGTCCTATAATTCACCCCTCCACTTT
TRBJ1-1	.	TRBV7-3	large	CASSSEGGRTNTEAFF	TGTGCCAGCAGCTCCGAAGGGGGACGCACGAACACTGAAGCTTTCTTT
TRBJ1-1	.	TRBV30	.	CAWSDVTAVAFF	TGTGCCTGGAGTGATGTTACAGCGGTGGCTTTCTTT
TRBJ2-7	.	TRBV15	.	CATSRDRYEQYF	TGTGCCACCAGCAGAGATAGATACGAGCAGTACTTC
TRBJ2-5	.	TRBV5-1	few	CASSLVLGSTIETQYF	TGCGCCAGCAGCTTGGTATTAGGGAGTACGATAGAGACCCAGTACTTC
TRBJ2-5	TRBD2	TRBV9	.	CASSVGGILAGAGETQYF	TGTGCCAGCAGCGTAGGGGGGATTCTAGCGGGAGCCGGAGAGACCCAGTACTTC
TRBJ2-6	.	TRBV27	.	CASSSISGANVLTF	TGTGCCAGCAGTTCTATCTCTGGGGCCAACGTCCTGACTTTC
TRBJ2-7	.	TRBV4-3	.	CASSQEIGGTSITAYEQYF	TGCGCCAGCAGCCAAGAGATCGGGGGGACATCCATTACAGCCTACGAGCAGTACTTC
TRBJ2-5	TRBD1	TRBV27	.	CASSRGTGGRETQYF	TGTGCCAGCAGTAGGGGGACAGGGGGCAGAGAGACCCAGTACTTC
TRBJ2-5	.	TRBV7-3	.	CASSEGTSQETQYF	TGTGCCAGCAGCGAGGGAACATCACAAGAGACCCAGTACTTC
TRBJ2-1	.	TRBV2	once	CASSVNPFF	TGTGCCAGCAGTGTTAATCCGTTCTTC
TRBJ2-7	.	TRBV11-2	.	CASSFGRGSHEQYF	TGTGCCAGCAGCTTCGGGAGAGGGTCCCACGAGCAGTACTTC
TRBJ2-5	.	TRBV28	.	CASSFGFSPGEGETQYF	TGTGCCAGCAGTTTTGGTTTCTCCCCCGGGGAAGGAGAGACCCAGTACTTC
TRBJ1-2	.	TRBV14	.	CASSQVGVGYGYTF	TGTGCCAGCAGCCAAGTCGGGGTCGGGTACGGCTACACCTTC
TRBJ2-2	TRBD2	TRBV27	few	CASTNYPGLAGDTGELFF	TGTGCCAGCACGAACTATCCGGGACTAGCGGGAGACACCGGGGAGCTGTTTTTT
TRBJ2-7	TRBD2	TRBV9	.	CASSDQAGPYEQYF	TGTGCCAGCAGCGACCAAGCGGGACCCTACGAGCAGTACTTC
TRBJ2-1	TRBD2	TRBV28	.	CASSLAGEGYNEQFF	TGTGCCAGCAGCTTAGCGGGAGAGGGATACAATGAGCAGTTCTTC
TRBJ2-5	.	TRBV6-5	.	CASSTHMTQYF	TGTGCCAGCAGTACGCACATGACCCAGTACTTC
TRBJ2-1	.	TRBV29-1	.	CSVRRELDEQFF	TGCAGCGTTCGTCGGGAGCTGGATGAGCAGTTCTTC
TRBJ2-7	.	TRBV10-3	.	CAISGNREGLYEQYF	TGTGCCATCAGTGGGAACAGGGAGGGGCTCTACGAGCAGTACTTC
TRBJ2-2	.	TRBV19	.	CASSRQATTGELFF	TGTGCCAGTTCCCGACAGGCGACCACCGGGGAGCTGTTTTTT
TRBJ1-3	.	TRBV18	.	CASSPFAESGNTIYF	TGTGCCAGCTCACCCTTCGCGGAGTCCGGAAACACCATATATTTT
TRBJ2-3	TRBD1	TRBV5-5	once	CASSFRDRVMGDTQYF	TGTGCCAGCAGCTTCCGGGACAGGGTAATGGGAGATACGCAGTATTTT
TRBJ2-7	TRBD2	TRBV18	.	CASSPRGTSGSSSYEQYF	TGTGCCAGCTCACCACGGGGGACTAGCGGGAGTTCGTCCTACGAGCAGTACTTC
TRBJ2-2	TRBD2	TRBV19	.	CASRGLAGGWLFF	TGTGCCAGTAGGGGACTAGCGGGAGGGTGGCTGTTTTTT
TRBJ1-2	.	TRBV5-4	.	CASSLGLVVEEGYTF	TGTGCCAGCAGCTTGGGCCTCGTGGTGGAGGAAGGCTACACCTTC
TRBJ2-1	.	TRBV2	.	CASSEMGTRYNEQFF	TGTGCCAGCAGTGAAATGGGGACTCGGTACAATGAGCAGTTCTTC
TRBJ2-7	TRBD2	TRBV5-1	.	CASSVTGLRSYEQYF	TGCGCCAGCAGCGTAACGGGACTAAGGTCCTACGAGCAGTACTTC
TRBJ2-3	TRBD2	TRBV7-8	.	CASSWGGVNTDTQYF	TGTGCCAGCAGCTGGGGAGGGGTTAACACAGATACGCAGTATTTT
TRBJ2-6	.	TRBV25-1	.	CASTKQGTGANVLTF	TGTGCCAGCACAAAGCAGGGAACCGGGGCCAACGTCCTGACTTTC
TRBJ2-1	TRBD2	TRBV27	.	CASSSTSGSPRNEQFF	TGTGCCAGCAGTTCGACTAGCGGGAGCCCCCGGAATGAGCAGTTCTTC
TRBJ1-1	.	TRBV7-8	.	CASSSPWPAGLGVEAFF	TGTGCCAGCAGCTCCCCGTGGCCGGCGGGACTAGGTGTTGAAGCTTTCTTT
TRBJ2-6	.	TRBV4-1	.	CASSQDWRYSGANVLTF	TGCGCCAGCAGCCAAGATTGGAGGTACTCTGGGGCCAACGTCCTGACTTTC
TRBJ2-3	.	TRBV7-2	.	CASSYYPTDTQYF	TGTGCCAGCAGCTACTACCCCACAGATACGCAGTATTTT